This entry lists 6 T cell receptor beta chains sequenced from one sample in a study of T cell repertoires in cytomegalovirus infection. From the reads, TCRdb called clonotypes with MiXCR, one entry per CDR3 protein. The table lists roughly 500,000 distinct CDR3 sequences, roughly 34% of them singletons. These receptors are not linked to any known antigen. Sequences were derived from cultured PBMCs, sampled from culture after CMV antigen stimulation. The source of these receptors is a human donor in good health (CMV status not recorded). Some clones in this sample may be carry-over from other donors' samples.

The sample holds a few counts of this clonotype. The V and J genes are TRBV10-3 and TRBJ1-2; 7 nucleotides agree with TRBD1. The CDR3 extends over 13 amino acids. The junction had 11 bases not matched to a gene; V was cut back by 10 bases and J by 6 bases. Germline V gives CDR1 ENHRY, CDR2 SYGVKD. The CDR3 nucleotides are TGTGCCACCACAGGGGAGGTAATACATGGCTACACCTTC. Amino acids: CATTGEVIHGYTF.

This clonotype showed up many times. This chain joins TRBV6-6 and TRBJ1-5; unclear D gene. From germline, CDR1 is MNHNY and CDR2 SVGAGI (reference sequence). Trimming took off 7 bases at V and 5 bases at J, with 18 bases between the two ends. This CDR3 spans 15 amino acids. CDR3 in amino acids: CASINVVPGDQPQHF. Written as DNA, the CDR3 is TGTGCCAGCATAAATGTCGTCCCCGGAGATCAGCCCCAGCATTTT.

The chain uses TRBV6-1 and TRBJ2-3; TRBD2 matches 14 bases. Trimming removed 2 bases from V and 5 bases from J; junction bases left unmatched: 12. Per germline, CDR1 MNHNS and CDR2 SASEGT. CDR3 length: 19 amino acids. CDR3 sequence (DNA): TGTGCCAGCAGTGAACCTGGACTAGCGGGAGGCGCTGGGGGAGATACGCAGTATTTT. Its translation is CASSEPGLAGGAGGDTQYF.

V and J are TRBV25-1 and TRBJ1-1; D possibly corresponds to TRBD1 (6 bases). The V end lost 1 base, the J end lost 11 bases, and 17 bases lay between the germline ends. Germline V lookup: CDR1 MGHDK, CDR2 SYGVNS. The CDR3 is 14 amino acids. CDR3 loop: CASSESVRGGGAFF. CDR3 DNA sequence: TGTGCCAGCAGTGAATCGGTCAGGGGAGGTGGGGCTTTCTTT.

This chain joins TRBV6-5 and TRBJ1-6, with D perhaps matching TRBD1 (6 bases). The length of the CDR3 is 17 residues. In germline, CDR1 is MNHEY, CDR2 SVGAGI. Trimming removed 0 bases from V and 7 bases from J, with 16 bases in between. The CDR3: CASSYSDSGKRNSPLHF. In DNA form, the CDR3 reads TGTGCCAGCAGTTACTCGGACAGTGGAAAGCGCAATTCACCCCTCCACTTT.

V usage is TRBV29-1 and J usage is TRBJ2-7; 9 bases are shared with TRBD1. Germline V gene sequence: CDR1 SQVTM, CDR2 ANQGSEA. The CDR3 covers 12 residues. V was pared by 5 bases and J by 8 bases, with 7 bases of the junction left unmatched. This CDR3 reads CSVTWTGDKQYF. In DNA, the CDR3 is TGCAGCGTTACATGGACAGGGGACAAGCAGTACTTC.